Listed here are 3 T cell receptor beta chains from one sample, sequenced in a study of T cell responses to AZD1222 COVID-19 vaccine. Sequencing used immunoSEQ multiplex PCR; TCRdb keeps in-frame clones, though not all of them. The table shows 150,000 to 200,000 clones, with 70% to 90% occurring only once. This specimen was peripheral blood, taken 28 days after the second dose of the MenACWY control vaccine. The receptors stem from an adult who received the MenACWY meningococcal vaccine as a control.

The chain is built from TRBV25-1 and TRBJ1-4; the D gene is possibly TRBD1 (6 bases). Germline CDR1 is MGHDK and CDR2 is SYGVNS. V was shortened by 6 bases and J by 0 bases, with 14 bases between the two germline ends. The CDR3 contains 16 residues. CDR3 sequence reads: CASSPGQKATNEKLFF. For the CDR3, the DNA is TGTGCCAGCAGCCCCGGACAGAAAGCAACTAATGAAAAACTGTTTTTT. Complete variable domain (other parts from reference TRBV25-1 and TRBJ1-4): EADIYQTPRYLVIGTGKKITLECSQTMGHDKMYWYQQDPGMELHLIHYSYGVNSTEKGDLSSESTVSRIRTEHFPLTLESARPSHTSQYLCASSPGQKATNEKLFFGSGTQLSVL.

The J gene is TRBJ1-4, the V gene TRBV6-5; perhaps TRBD1 as D (5 bases). Germline assignment: CDR1 MNHEY and CDR2 SVGAGI. V dropped 5 bases and J dropped 7 bases, with 14 bases sitting between them. This CDR3 contains 14 residues. The CDR3 region is CASSPLRRGEKLFF. The CDR3 region has the DNA TGTGCCAGCAGTCCCCTGCGAAGGGGTGAAAAACTGTTTTTT.

The V gene is TRBV2, the J gene TRBJ2-7; possible D gene TRBD2, 6 bases. The CDR3 covers 15 residues. Trimming left V 5 bases short and J 3 bases short, with 17 bases between. The germline V gene has CDR1 SNHLY and CDR2 FYNNEI. The CDR3 reads CASSPGVAEVYEQYF. CDR3 DNA: TGTGCCAGCAGTCCCGGGGTAGCGGAGGTCTACGAGCAGTACTTC.